The rows below give T cell receptor beta chains drawn from one sample of a study of T cells after yellow fever vaccination. TCRdb called the 5' RACE reads again in MiXCR, with one record for every CDR3 protein. Seen here are a few hundred thousand distinct CDR3 sequences, around 6.8% observed once, and the top ten hold roughly a sixth. The starting material was PBMCs, obtained roughly 45 days after the first yellow fever vaccination. These receptors all come from a man aged 18 to 30 who received the YFV17D yellow fever vaccine. Both conserved end residues are part of each CDR3. D genes are given only for firm matches. A clone size is listed for some rows: how often the clone was seen (once, few, many), or a class if it is expanded.

J gene,D gene,clone size,V gene,CDR3 DNA,CDR3 protein
TRBJ2-1,-,-,TRBV12-3/TRBV12-4,TGTGCCAGCAGTCCCGACACAGGGACGGGGAATGAGCAGTTCTTC,CASSPDTGTGNEQFF
TRBJ2-3,TRBD1,-,TRBV12-3/TRBV12-4,TGTGCCAGCAGGAAACAGGGGTCAGATACGCAGTATTTT,CASRKQGSDTQYF
TRBJ2-5,-,-,TRBV6-2/TRBV6-3,TGTGCCAGCAGTTACGGGATGGGACTCCCGGGGACCCAGTACTTC,CASSYGMGLPGTQYF
TRBJ1-3,-,-,TRBV30,TGTGCCTGGAGTGTCCTCTCTGGAAACACCATATATTTT,CAWSVLSGNTIYF
TRBJ2-2,-,few,TRBV11-1,TGTGCCAGCAGCCCTTTAGGGCTACCCGGCACCGGGGAGCTGTTTTTT,CASSPLGLPGTGELFF
TRBJ2-2,TRBD2,many,TRBV27,TGTGCCAGCAGTACGACTAGCGGGGGATTGAACACCGGGGAGCTGTTTTTT,CASSTTSGGLNTGELFF
TRBJ1-2,-,-,TRBV6-1,TGTGCCAGCAGTGAAATGGCAGCAAGTTATGGCTACACCTTC,CASSEMAASYGYTF
TRBJ2-1,-,-,TRBV12-5,TGTGCTAGTGGTTTGAAGATCCACGGTGAGCAGTTCTTC,CASGLKIHGEQFF
TRBJ2-7,-,few,TRBV4-1,TGCGCCAGCAGCCAAGATCGTGGGTGGGGGCGCAACTCCTACGAGCAGTACTTC,CASSQDRGWGRNSYEQYF
TRBJ1-5,-,few,TRBV6-2/TRBV6-3,TGTGCCAGCAGCCCCGGACAGTTTAATCAGCCCCAGCATTTT,CASSPGQFNQPQHF
TRBJ2-1,-,few,TRBV20-1,TGCAGTGCTCCATGGAAGGGGTCTGAGCAGTTCTTC,CSAPWKGSEQFF
TRBJ1-2,-,-,TRBV5-1,TGCGCCAGCAGCCAAGACAGGTTGCGAGGTGGCTACACCTTC,CASSQDRLRGGYTF
TRBJ1-1,-,-,TRBV7-8,TGTGCCAGCAGCTTAGGCCCAGTGGGCACTGAAGCTTTCTTT,CASSLGPVGTEAFF
TRBJ2-4,-,-,TRBV2,TGTGCCAGCAGTGCGGGCTATCGCGGGGACATTCAGTACTTC,CASSAGYRGDIQYF
TRBJ2-7,-,few,TRBV7-2,TGTGCCAGCAGCTTAGCCCCCCCCCAATACAGGGAATCCTACGAGCAGTACTTC,CASSLAPPQYRESYEQYF
TRBJ1-1,-,-,TRBV7-3,TGTGCCAGCAGCGTACGGTGGAACACTGAAGCTTTCTTT,CASSVRWNTEAFF
TRBJ2-5,-,-,TRBV21-1,TGTGCCAGCAGCAAAGAAAATGGGCCCCAAGAGACCCAGTACTTC,CASSKENGPQETQYF
TRBJ2-5,-,few,TRBV3-1,TGTGCCAGCAGCCGCCCTGGGGGAGAGACCCAGTACTTC,CASSRPGGETQYF
TRBJ1-4,-,-,TRBV10-1,TGCGCCAGCAGCTTCGCCTTGGATGAAAAACTGTTTTTT,CASSFALDEKLFF
TRBJ2-7,-,few,TRBV18,TGTGCCAGCTCACCAATGGTGGAAATTTACGAGCAGTACTTC,CASSPMVEIYEQYF
TRBJ2-3,TRBD2,many,TRBV20-1,TGCAGTGCCTACCAGTTGGGGGGGGACGATACGCAGTATTTT,CSAYQLGGDDTQYF
TRBJ1-4,-,many,TRBV28,TGTGCCAGCAGTTTCTCCGGGGGGGCGAGGAGTGAAAAACTGTTTTTT,CASSFSGGARSEKLFF
TRBJ2-1,-,many,TRBV6-2/TRBV6-3,TGTGCCAGCAGTGACCGTCTATCCTACAATGAGCAGTTCTTC,CASSDRLSYNEQFF
TRBJ2-7,-,-,TRBV10-3,TGTGCCATCAGTTTCAGTGGTTTCGAGGGTCATTACGAGCAGTACTTC,CAISFSGFEGHYEQYF
TRBJ1-3,-,-,TRBV6-5,TGTGCCAGCAGTTTCGGAAACAGTAACTCTGGAAACACCATATATTTT,CASSFGNSNSGNTIYF
TRBJ2-7,-,few,TRBV4-1,TGCGCCAGCAGCCAAGAACAGAGTAACCTACGGCAGTACTTC,CASSQEQSNLRQYF
TRBJ2-4,-,many,TRBV20-1,TGCAGTGCCGCCTCCCCGGGACGGGACATTCAGTACTTC,CSAASPGRDIQYF
TRBJ2-3,-,many,TRBV5-1,TGCGCCAGCAGCTCCAGGGCTACTAGCACAGATACGCAGTATTTT,CASSSRATSTDTQYF
TRBJ2-7,TRBD1,few,TRBV10-3,TGTGCCACGGGACAGGGCTACGAGCAGTACTTC,CATGQGYEQYF
TRBJ2-1,TRBD2,many,TRBV5-1,TGCGCCAGCAGCAGGACTAGCGGGGGGTCCTACAATGAGCAGTTCTTC,CASSRTSGGSYNEQFF
TRBJ2-3,-,many,TRBV28,TGTGCCAGCAGCCCGGAGAGTAGCACAGATACGCAGTATTTT,CASSPESSTDTQYF
TRBJ1-6,-,many,TRBV5-1,TGCGCCAGCAGCCCGGACGCAGGGAGGTATTCACCCCTCCACTTT,CASSPDAGRYSPLHF
TRBJ1-1,-,many,TRBV7-3,TGTGCCAGCAAAGGTCGGTACTCTGAAGCTTTCTTT,CASKGRYSEAFF
TRBJ1-1,-,few,TRBV12-3/TRBV12-4,TGTGCCAGCAGTTTTTCCCTCCAGCAAAAAGCTTTCTTT,CASSFSLQQKAFF
TRBJ2-2,-,many,TRBV4-1,TGCGCCAGCAGACAGGAGAACACCGGGGAGCTGTTTTTT,CASRQENTGELFF
TRBJ2-7,TRBD1,many,TRBV5-1,TGCGCCAGCAGCCCTGACAGGGCCTACGAGCAGTACTTC,CASSPDRAYEQYF
TRBJ2-3,-,-,TRBV10-2,TGCGCCAGCAGTGAGTCTGGGGGGGCCATTTCGGATACGCAGTATTTT,CASSESGGAISDTQYF
TRBJ2-3,-,few,TRBV12-3/TRBV12-4,TGTGCCAGCAGCGCCAGGTCCGGGCCAGATACGCAGTATTTT,CASSARSGPDTQYF
TRBJ2-1,-,-,TRBV7-9,TGTGCCAGCAGCTTAGCCCTACAGGGGGGGTACAATGAGCAGTTCTTC,CASSLALQGGYNEQFF
TRBJ1-6,-,few,TRBV5-4,TGTGCCAGCTCTCCCAGGGGAGTAAATTCACCCCTCCACTTT,CASSPRGVNSPLHF